These 20 T cell receptor beta chains share one sample of origin, sequenced in a study of blood T cell repertoires in COVID-19. The data were produced by immunoSEQ multiplex PCR, yet TCRdb's version contains in-frame clones alone and is incomplete. The repertoire consists of fewer than 150,000 clones, with roughly four fifths occurring once and the leading ten covering over 15%. The sample consisted of PBMCs or T cells enriched from blood (not recorded which). The receptors come from a man aged 25-45 years who had recovered from COVID-19.

J is TRBJ2-1 and V is TRBV24-1; D possibly corresponds to TRBD1 (6 bases). V lost 7 bases to trimming and J lost 0 bases, with 9 bases between them. Germline CDR1 reads KGHDR; CDR2 reads SFDVKD. The CDR3 loop spans 14 amino acids. The DNA for the CDR3 is TGTGCCACCAGCGGGACACACTCCTACAATGAGCAGTTCTTC. Protein: CATSGTHSYNEQFF.

This chain links TRBV5-5 with TRBJ1-2, with TRBD1 identical over 10 bases. Per germline, CDR1 SGHKS and CDR2 YYEKEE (reference sequence). V shed 4 bases and J 4 bases; nucleotides not matched to a gene: 13. This CDR3 comprises 17 residues. CDR3 DNA sequence: TGTGCCAGCAGCGAGGGACAGGGGACGAGGACCCTCTATGGCTACACCTTC. Protein product: CASSEGQGTRTLYGYTF.

The CDR3 loop is CASSLLGGTEAFF. In nucleotides, the CDR3 is TGTGCCAGCAGTTTATTAGGGGGCACTGAAGCTTTCTTT. V usage is TRBV27 and J usage is TRBJ1-1; D is possibly TRBD1 (6 bases). The CDR3 spans 13 residues. Germline CDR1 MNHEY, CDR2 SMNVEV (reference sequence). The V end lost 1 base, the J end lost 4 bases, and 7 bases lay between the germline ends.

The chain carries TRBV6-1 and TRBJ1-2; D unresolved. Germline CDR1 and CDR2: MNHNS and SASEGT. This CDR3 is 15 amino acids long. Between the trimmed V and J ends, which lost 0 bases and 3 bases, there was a span of 11 bases. The CDR3, as DNA: TGTGCCAGCAGTGAAGCGCCCGGGAGGGACTATGGCTACACCTTC. This gives the protein CASSEAPGRDYGYTF.

This chain links TRBV4-2 with TRBJ2-3, with a weak D call TRBD2 (6 bases). The germline CDR1 and CDR2 sequences are LGHNA and YNFKEQ. The V and J ends lost 4 bases and 1 base respectively, with 24 bases between them. This CDR3 region has 19 residues. CDR3 coding DNA: TGTGCCAGCAGCCGGAACCTGCCGTTAGCGGTTGGGGGCACAGATACGCAGTATTTT. This translates into CASSRNLPLAVGGTDTQYF.

The CDR3 DNA follows: TGTGCCAGCAGCTTGCAGGGGGATTCACCCCTCCACTTT. This encodes CASSLQGDSPLHF. V and J are TRBV11-2 and TRBJ1-6; TRBD1 matches at 7 bases. V lost 3 bases and J lost 8; bases outside the gene matches: 1. The length of the CDR3 is 13 residues. CDR1 SGHAT and CDR2 FQNNGV come from the germline V gene. The full variable domain, with the rest looked up from reference TRBV11-2 and TRBJ1-6, is EAGVAQSPRYKIIEKRQSVAFWCNPISGHATLYWYQQILGQGPKLLIQFQNNGVVDDSQLPKDRFSAERLKGVDSTLKIQPAKLEDSAVYLCASSLQGDSPLHFGNGTRLTVT.

The chain is built from TRBV6-5 and TRBJ2-7, with a weak D call TRBD2 (6 bases). Germline lookup yields CDR1 MNHEY and CDR2 SVGAGI. With 8 bases removed from V and 7 bases from J, the gap between germline ends came to 12 bases. The CDR3 has 11 residues. CDR3 loop: CASGGAREQYV. The DNA of the CDR3 is TGTGCCAGCGGAGGGGCTCGGGAGCAGTACGTC.

The chain combines TRBV11-2 with TRBJ1-3, with 7 bases that match TRBD1. With 3 bases clipped from V and 2 bases from J, the junction kept 4 bases outside the gene matches. The CDR3 contains 15 residues. Germline CDR1 and CDR2: SGHAT and FQNNGV. The CDR3 sequence is CASSFQGVTGNTIYF. CDR3 nucleotides: TGTGCCAGCAGCTTCCAGGGGGTAACTGGAAACACCATATATTTT. Full variable domain (rest looked up from reference TRBV11-2 and TRBJ1-3): EAGVAQSPRYKIIEKRQSVAFWCNPISGHATLYWYQQILGQGPKLLIQFQNNGVVDDSQLPKDRFSAERLKGVDSTLKIQPAKLEDSAVYLCASSFQGVTGNTIYFGEGSWLTVV.

The chain has TRBV24-1 and TRBJ2-1; 7 positions agree with TRBD2. V shed 9 bases and J 0 bases; nucleotides not matched to a gene: 7. The CDR3 spans 15 residues. The V gene's germline CDR1 is KGHDR and CDR2 SFDVKD. CDR3 nucleotide sequence: TGTGCCACCCTTGGGGGAGGGAGCTCCTACAATGAGCAGTTCTTC. Translated, it gives CATLGGGSSYNEQFF.

The chain recombines TRBV9 with TRBJ1-1; 9 bases are shared with TRBD1. Losses at the gene ends were 3 bases for V and 4 bases for J; bases not matched to a gene: 7. The germline CDR1 and CDR2 sequences are SGDLS and YYNGEE. CDR3 length: 15 residues. The CDR3 bases are TGTGCCAGCAGCGGGACGGACAGGGGTATCACTGAAGCTTTCTTT. Encoded protein: CASSGTDRGITEAFF.

The rearrangement uses TRBV9 and TRBJ2-3; D remains unclear. CDR3 length: 14 residues. Looked up from germline, CDR1 is SGDLS and CDR2 is YYNGEE. V was cut by 3 bases and J by 2 bases, with 10 bases left in between. CDR3 amino acids: CASSATPYTDTQYF. The CDR3 DNA reads as TGTGCCAGCAGCGCGACTCCCTACACAGATACGCAGTATTTT.

The chain has TRBV29-1 and TRBJ1-4, with a possible D match to TRBD1 (6 bases). This CDR3 contains 12 residues. Germline values: CDR1 SQVTM, CDR2 ANQGSEA. V lost 6 bases to trimming and J lost 7 bases, with 12 bases between them. CDR3 protein: CSVLRGGEKLFF. Here the CDR3 DNA reads TGCAGCGTGTTGAGGGGGGGTGAAAAACTGTTTTTT.

The chain combines TRBV10-2 with TRBJ2-2, with 10 nucleotides matching TRBD2. CDR1 and CDR2 from the germline V gene are WSHSY and SAAADI. V lost 6 bases and J lost 3; bases outside the gene matches: 4. The CDR3 totals 15 residues. CDR3 residues: CASRPLAGDTGELFF. Here the CDR3 DNA reads TGCGCCAGCAGGCCTCTAGCGGGGGACACCGGGGAGCTGTTTTTT.

V and J are TRBV5-1 and TRBJ2-7; 7 bases are shared with TRBD1. The CDR3 extends over 14 amino acids. Germline V gene data show CDR1 as SGHRS and CDR2 as YFSETQ. The V and J ends lost 3 bases and 4 bases, in that order; junction bases with no gene match: 7. The DNA of the CDR3 is TGCGCCAGCAGCTCAGAACAGGGGTGGTACGAGCAGTACTTC. It yields the protein CASSSEQGWYEQYF.

The chain combines TRBV19 with TRBJ1-2; TRBD1 might be the D (5 bases). Germline V gene lookup returns CDR1 LNHDA and CDR2 SQIVND (reference sequence). V gave up 5 bases and J gave up 3 bases, with 7 bases separating them. This CDR3 comprises 12 residues. The CDR3 reads CASSDSYYGYTF. The CDR3, as DNA: TGTGCCAGTAGTGACAGCTACTATGGCTACACCTTC.

Regarding this clone: The same CDR3 is also encoded by other DNA sequences in this sample. The V call is TRBV7-9, the J call TRBJ2-3, with D tentatively TRBD1 (5 bases). This CDR3 has 14 residues. The V gene lost 1 base and the J gene lost 0 bases, with 5 bases spanning the gap. Per germline, CDR1 SEHNR and CDR2 FQNEAQ (reference sequence). CDR3: CASSLEGSTDTQYF. The DNA of the CDR3 is TGTGCCAGCAGCTTAGAGGGGAGCACAGATACGCAGTATTTT. Supplemented by reference TRBV7-9 and TRBJ2-3, the full variable domain reads DTGVSQNPRHKITKRGQNVTFRCDPISEHNRLYWYRQTLGQGPEFLTYFQNEAQLEKSRLLSDRFSAERPKGSFSTLEIQRTEQGDSAMYLCASSLEGSTDTQYFGPGTRLTVL.

About this clone itself: At one end, the junction sequence differs from germline, possibly due to a read error. The chain joins TRBV5-4 to TRBJ2-6; TRBD1 matches 8 bases. The germline gives CDR1 SGHNT, CDR2 YYREEE (reference sequence). This CDR3 is built from 18 residues. The CDR3 sequence: CTSSPMGRGRPGANVLTF. The CDR3 DNA follows: TGTACCAGCAGCCCAATGGGCAGGGGGCGCCCGGGGGCCAACGTCCTGACTTTC.

The V and J genes are TRBV7-9 and TRBJ2-2; D is ambiguous. The V and J ends lost 4 bases and 1 base respectively, with 7 bases between them. CDR1 and CDR2 from the germline V gene are SEHNR and FQNEAQ (reference sequence). The CDR3 totals 14 residues. The CDR3 region has the DNA TGTGCCAGCAGCTCTAACAGGAACACCGGGGAGCTGTTTTTT. Its protein is CASSSNRNTGELFF.

The J gene is TRBJ2-1, the V gene TRBV6-5; unclear D gene. V lost 6 bases and J lost 0, with 12 bases in between. The CDR3 length is 15 residues. Germline V lookup: CDR1 MNHEY, CDR2 SVGAGI. CDR3 bases: TGTGCCAGCAGCCCCGCTAGTAGCTCCTACAATGAGCAGTTCTTC. Its protein is CASSPASSSYNEQFF.

This chain links TRBV10-3 with TRBJ2-7, with 7 bases that match TRBD1. This CDR3 comprises 14 residues. J was trimmed by 3 bases and V by 3 bases; bases with no gene match: 5. Germline V lookup: CDR1 ENHRY, CDR2 SYGVKD. CDR3 DNA sequence: TGTGCCATCAGTGACCCGGGACAGCACTACGAGCAGTACTTC. Encoded protein: CAISDPGQHYEQYF.